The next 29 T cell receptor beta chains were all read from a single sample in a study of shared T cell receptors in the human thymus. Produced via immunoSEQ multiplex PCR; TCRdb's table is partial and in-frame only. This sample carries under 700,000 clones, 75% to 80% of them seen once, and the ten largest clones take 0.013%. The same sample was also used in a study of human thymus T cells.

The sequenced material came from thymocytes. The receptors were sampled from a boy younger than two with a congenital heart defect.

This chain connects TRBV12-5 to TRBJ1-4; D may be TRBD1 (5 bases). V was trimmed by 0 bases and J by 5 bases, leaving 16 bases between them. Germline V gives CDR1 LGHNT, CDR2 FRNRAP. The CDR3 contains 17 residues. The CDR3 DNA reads TGTGCTAGTGGTTTGGTAACTGGTGGGGGGGTCAATGAAAAACTGTTTTTT. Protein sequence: CASGLVTGGGVNEKLFF.

This chain's CDR3 is CASSDGRGKKGYTF. In DNA, the CDR3 is TGTGCCAGCAGTGACGGCAGGGGTAAAAAAGGCTACACCTTC. The chain recombines TRBV6-4 with TRBJ1-2; tentatively, D is TRBD1 (6 bases). Germline CDR1 reads MRHNA; CDR2 reads SNTAGT. V lost 2 bases and J 8 bases, leaving 15 bases between the germline ends. The CDR3 has 14 amino acids.

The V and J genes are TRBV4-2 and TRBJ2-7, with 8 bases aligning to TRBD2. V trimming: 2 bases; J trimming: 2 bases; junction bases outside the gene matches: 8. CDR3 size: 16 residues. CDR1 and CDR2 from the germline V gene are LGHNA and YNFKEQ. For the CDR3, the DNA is TGTGCCAGCAGCCAATGCCCTCCGGGGGGGACCTACGAGCAGTACTTC. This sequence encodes CASSQCPPGGTYEQYF.

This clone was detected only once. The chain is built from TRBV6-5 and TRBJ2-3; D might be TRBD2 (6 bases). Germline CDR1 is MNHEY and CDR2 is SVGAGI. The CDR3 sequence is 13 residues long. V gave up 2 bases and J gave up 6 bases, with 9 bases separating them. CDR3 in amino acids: CASSYLRGDTQYF. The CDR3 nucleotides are TGTGCCAGCAGTTACCTTCGGGGGGATACGCAGTATTTT.

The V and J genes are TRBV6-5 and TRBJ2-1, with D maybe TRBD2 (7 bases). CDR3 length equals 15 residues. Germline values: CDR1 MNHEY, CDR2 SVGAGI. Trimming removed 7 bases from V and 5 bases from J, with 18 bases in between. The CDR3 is CASTSNGGPNNEQFF. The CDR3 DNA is TGTGCCAGCACCTCTAACGGGGGGCCCAACAATGAGCAGTTCTTC.

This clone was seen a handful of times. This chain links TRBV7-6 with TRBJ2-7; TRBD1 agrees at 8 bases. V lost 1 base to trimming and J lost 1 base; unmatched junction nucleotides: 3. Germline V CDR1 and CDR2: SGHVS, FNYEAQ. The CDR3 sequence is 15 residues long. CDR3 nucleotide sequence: TGTGCCAGCAGCTTAGGGACAGGGAAGTCCTACGAGCAGTACTTC. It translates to CASSLGTGKSYEQYF.

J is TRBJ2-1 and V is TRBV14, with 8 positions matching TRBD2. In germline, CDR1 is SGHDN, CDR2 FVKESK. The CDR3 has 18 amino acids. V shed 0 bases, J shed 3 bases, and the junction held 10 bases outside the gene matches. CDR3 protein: CASSQERGAGGSYNEQFF. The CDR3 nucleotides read TGTGCCAGCAGCCAAGAGCGAGGGGCGGGAGGAAGCTACAATGAGCAGTTCTTC.

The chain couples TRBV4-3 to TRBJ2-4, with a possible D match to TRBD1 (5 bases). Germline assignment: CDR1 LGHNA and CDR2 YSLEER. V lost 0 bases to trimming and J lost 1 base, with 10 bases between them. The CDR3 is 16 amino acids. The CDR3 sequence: CASSQEPPGAKNIQYF. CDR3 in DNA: TGCGCCAGCAGCCAAGAACCCCCAGGGGCCAAAAACATTCAGTACTTC.

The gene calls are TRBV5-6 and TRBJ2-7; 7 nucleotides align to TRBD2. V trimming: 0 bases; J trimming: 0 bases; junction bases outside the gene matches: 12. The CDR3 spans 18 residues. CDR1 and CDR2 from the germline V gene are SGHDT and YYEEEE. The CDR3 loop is CASSLGGLWSSGSYEQYF. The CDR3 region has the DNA TGTGCCAGCAGCTTGGGAGGTTTGTGGTCTAGCGGCTCCTACGAGCAGTACTTC.

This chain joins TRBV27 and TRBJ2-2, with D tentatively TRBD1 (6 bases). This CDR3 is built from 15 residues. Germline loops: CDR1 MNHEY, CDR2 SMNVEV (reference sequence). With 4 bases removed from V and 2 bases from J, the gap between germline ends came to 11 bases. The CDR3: CASSSAGENTGELFF. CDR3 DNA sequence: TGTGCCAGCAGTTCGGCAGGGGAAAACACCGGGGAGCTGTTTTTT.

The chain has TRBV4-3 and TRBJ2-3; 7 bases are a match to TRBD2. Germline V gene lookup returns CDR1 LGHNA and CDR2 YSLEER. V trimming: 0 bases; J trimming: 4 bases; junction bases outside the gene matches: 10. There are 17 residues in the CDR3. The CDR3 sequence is CASSQDRIRRESDTQYF. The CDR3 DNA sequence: TGCGCCAGCAGCCAAGATCGAATCAGGCGGGAGTCAGATACGCAGTATTTT.

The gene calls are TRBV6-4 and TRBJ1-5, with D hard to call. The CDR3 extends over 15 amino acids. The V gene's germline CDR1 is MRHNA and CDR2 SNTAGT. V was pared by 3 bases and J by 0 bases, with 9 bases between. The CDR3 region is CASSEISGSNQPQHF. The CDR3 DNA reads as TGTGCCAGCAGTGAAATATCGGGTAGCAATCAGCCCCAGCATTTT.

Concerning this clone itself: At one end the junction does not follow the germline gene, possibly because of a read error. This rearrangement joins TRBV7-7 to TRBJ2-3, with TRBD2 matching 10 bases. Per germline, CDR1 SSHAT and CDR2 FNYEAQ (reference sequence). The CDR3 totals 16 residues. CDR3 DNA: TGTGCTAGCAGCCCATCTAGCGGGAGAGAGTCAGATACGCAGTATTTT. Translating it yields CASSPSSGRESDTQYF.

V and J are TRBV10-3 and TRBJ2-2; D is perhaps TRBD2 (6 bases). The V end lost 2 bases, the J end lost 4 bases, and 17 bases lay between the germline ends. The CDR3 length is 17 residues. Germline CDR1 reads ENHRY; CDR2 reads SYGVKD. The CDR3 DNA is TGTGCCATCAGTGAGCCTAAGTCCCCTAGCGTCACCGGGGAGCTGTTTTTT. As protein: CAISEPKSPSVTGELFF.

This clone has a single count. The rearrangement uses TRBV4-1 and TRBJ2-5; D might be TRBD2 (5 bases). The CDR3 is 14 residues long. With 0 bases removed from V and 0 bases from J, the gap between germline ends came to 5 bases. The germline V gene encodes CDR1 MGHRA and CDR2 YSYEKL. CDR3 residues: CASSQERDQETQYF. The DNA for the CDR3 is TGCGCCAGCAGCCAAGAGCGGGACCAAGAGACCCAGTACTTC.

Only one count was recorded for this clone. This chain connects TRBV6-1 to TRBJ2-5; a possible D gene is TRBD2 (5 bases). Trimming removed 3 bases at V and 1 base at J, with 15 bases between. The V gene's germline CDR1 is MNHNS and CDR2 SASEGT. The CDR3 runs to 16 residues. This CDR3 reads CASSDRETIRQETQYF. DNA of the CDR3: TGTGCCAGCAGTGATAGGGAGACTATACGCCAAGAGACCCAGTACTTC.

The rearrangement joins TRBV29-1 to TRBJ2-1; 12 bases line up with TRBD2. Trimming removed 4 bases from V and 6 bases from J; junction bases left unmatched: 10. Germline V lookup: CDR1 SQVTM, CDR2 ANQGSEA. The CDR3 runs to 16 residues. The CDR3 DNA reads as TGCAGCGTTGTATCAGGGACTAGCGGGTCCATCAATGAGCAGTTCTTC. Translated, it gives CSVVSGTSGSINEQFF.

This CDR3 is CASSPSTASGRPSYEQYF. As DNA, the CDR3 is TGTGCCAGCAGCCCCTCGACGGCTAGCGGGAGGCCCTCCTACGAGCAGTACTTC. The V call is TRBV4-2, the J call TRBJ2-7; 11 nucleotides line up with TRBD2. Germline CDR1 is LGHNA and CDR2 is YNFKEQ. This CDR3 region has 18 residues. Trimming at V came to 4 bases and at J to 0 bases, leaving 11 bases not matched to a gene.

DNA for the CDR3: TGTGCCAGCAGCGTAGACCTCGAGGTTGGGAATGAGCAGTTCTTC. The encoded protein is CASSVDLEVGNEQFF. The chain uses TRBV9 and TRBJ2-1; no definite D call. Trimming pared 0 bases from V and 7 bases from J, leaving 14 bases between. Germline CDR1 is SGDLS and CDR2 is YYNGEE. The CDR3 has 15 residues. Full variable domain (missing parts from reference TRBV9 and TRBJ2-1): DSGVTQTPKHLITATGQRVTLRCSPRSGDLSVYWYQQSLDQGLQFLIQYYNGEERAKGNILERFSAQQFPDLHSELNLSSLELGDSALYFCASSVDLEVGNEQFFGPGTRLTVL.

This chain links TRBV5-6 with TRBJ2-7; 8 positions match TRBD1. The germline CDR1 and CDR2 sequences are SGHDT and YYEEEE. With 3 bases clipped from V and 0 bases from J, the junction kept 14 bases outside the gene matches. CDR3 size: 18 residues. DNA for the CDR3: TGTGCCAGCAGCTCCTTGGGCAGGGGGCCCCGTTCCTCCTACGAGCAGTACTTC. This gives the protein CASSSLGRGPRSSYEQYF.

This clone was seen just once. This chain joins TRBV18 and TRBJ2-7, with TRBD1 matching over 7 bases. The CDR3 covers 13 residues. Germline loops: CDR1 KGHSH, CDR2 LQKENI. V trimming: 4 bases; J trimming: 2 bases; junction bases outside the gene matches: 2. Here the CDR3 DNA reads TGTGCCAGCTCACAAGACAGGGCCTACGAGCAGTACTTC. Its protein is CASSQDRAYEQYF.

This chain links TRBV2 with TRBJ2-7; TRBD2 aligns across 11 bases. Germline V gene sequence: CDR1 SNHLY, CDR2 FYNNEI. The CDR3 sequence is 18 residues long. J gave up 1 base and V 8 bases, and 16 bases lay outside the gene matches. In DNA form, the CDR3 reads TGTGCCAGCGGCCGCGGGGTAGCGGGAGGGCAGAGGTCCTACGAGCAGTACTTC. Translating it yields CASGRGVAGGQRSYEQYF.

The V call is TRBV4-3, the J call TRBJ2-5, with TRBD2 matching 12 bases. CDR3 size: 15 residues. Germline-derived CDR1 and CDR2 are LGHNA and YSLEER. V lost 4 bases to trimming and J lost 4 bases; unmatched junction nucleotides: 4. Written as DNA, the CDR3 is TGCGCCAGCAGCCCTGGACTAGCGGGACGAGAGACCCAGTACTTC. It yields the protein CASSPGLAGRETQYF.

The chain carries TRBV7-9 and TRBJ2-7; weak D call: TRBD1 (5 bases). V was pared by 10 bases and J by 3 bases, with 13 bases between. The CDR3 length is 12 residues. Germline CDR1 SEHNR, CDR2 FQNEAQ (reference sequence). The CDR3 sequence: CATSLGDYEQYF. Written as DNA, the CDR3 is TGTGCCACATCTCTAGGGGACTACGAGCAGTACTTC.

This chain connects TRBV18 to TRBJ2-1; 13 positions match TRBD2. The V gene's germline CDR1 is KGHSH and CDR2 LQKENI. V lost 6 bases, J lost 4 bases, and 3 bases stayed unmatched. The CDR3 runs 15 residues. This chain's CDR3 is CASSPTSGRYNEQFF. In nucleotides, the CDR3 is TGTGCCAGCTCCCCGACTAGCGGGAGGTACAATGAGCAGTTCTTC.

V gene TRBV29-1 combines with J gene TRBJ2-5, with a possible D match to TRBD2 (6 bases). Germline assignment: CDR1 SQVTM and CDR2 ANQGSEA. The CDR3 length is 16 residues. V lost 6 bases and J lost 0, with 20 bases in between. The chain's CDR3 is CSVVSGEGGYQETQYF. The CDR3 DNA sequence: TGCAGCGTCGTGTCAGGAGAGGGAGGCTACCAAGAGACCCAGTACTTC. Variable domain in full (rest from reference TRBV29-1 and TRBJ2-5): SAVISQKPSRDICQRGTSLTIQCQVDSQVTMMFWYRQQPGQSLTLIATANQGSEATYESGFVIDKFPISRPNLTFSTLTVSNMSPEDSSIYLCSVVSGEGGYQETQYFGPGTRLLVL.

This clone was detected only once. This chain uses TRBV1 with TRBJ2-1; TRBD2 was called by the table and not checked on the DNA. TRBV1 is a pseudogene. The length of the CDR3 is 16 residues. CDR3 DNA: TGCACCAGCAGCCGCACCGAGCGGGTCCCGGACCATGAGCAGTTCTTC. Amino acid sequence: CTSSRTERVPDHEQFF.

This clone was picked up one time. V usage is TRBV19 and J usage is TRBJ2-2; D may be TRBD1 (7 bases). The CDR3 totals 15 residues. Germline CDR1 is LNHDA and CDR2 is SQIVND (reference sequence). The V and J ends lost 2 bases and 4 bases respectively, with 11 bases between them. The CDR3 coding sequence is TGTGCCAGTAGTATAAGGGGGCGGGGCACCGGGGAGCTGTTTTTT. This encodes CASSIRGRGTGELFF.

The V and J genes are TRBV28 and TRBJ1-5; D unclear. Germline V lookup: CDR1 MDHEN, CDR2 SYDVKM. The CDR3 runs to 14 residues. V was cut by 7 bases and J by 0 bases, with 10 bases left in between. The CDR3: CASTSGSSNQPQHF. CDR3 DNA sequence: TGTGCCAGCACCTCGGGGTCTAGCAATCAGCCCCAGCATTTT.